One sample yielded the 4 T cell receptor beta chains listed below, sequenced in a study of shared clonotypes between healthy human individuals. Here immunoSEQ multiplex PCR was the method, and the copy in TCRdb shows in-frame clones only, minus some. The data contain approximately 1.1 million clones, 75% to 85% of them seen just once; the ten biggest clones take up approximately 0.5%. Sequenced sample: memory CD4+ T cells from PBMCs. This sample's subset: CD45RA-negative fraction. Every receptor here comes from a man aged 18 to 35 in good health. Some clones in this sample may be carry-over from other donors' samples.

CDR3 residues: CASSSSTGDSNQPQHF. The CDR3 bases are TGTGCCAGCAGTTCCTCGACAGGGGATAGCAATCAGCCCCAGCATTTT. The genes are TRBV28 and TRBJ1-5; TRBD1 agrees at 8 bases. The CDR3 has 16 amino acids. Trimming removed 4 bases from V and 0 bases from J; junction bases left unmatched: 5. Germline V lookup: CDR1 MDHEN, CDR2 SYDVKM.

V and J are TRBV18 and TRBJ1-3, with D possibly TRBD1 on 5 matching bases. From germline, CDR1 is KGHSH and CDR2 LQKENI. Trimming took off 2 bases at V and 0 bases at J, with 23 bases between the two ends. This CDR3 comprises 20 residues. CDR3 in DNA: TGTGCCAGCTCACCAGTGGTCGGGGCCCGAATATCTAGCTCTGGAAACACCATATATTTT. Amino acid sequence: CASSPVVGARISSSGNTIYF.

The chain combines TRBV11-2 with TRBJ1-1, with a tentative D call TRBD1 (5 bases). The germline gives CDR1 SGHAT, CDR2 FQNNGV. The CDR3 runs 14 residues. V was shortened by 2 bases and J by 0 bases, with 7 bases between the two germline ends. CDR3 sequence reads: CASSLTGMNTEAFF. The CDR3 nucleotides are TGTGCCAGCAGCTTAACAGGCATGAACACTGAAGCTTTCTTT.

CDR3: CASSKLGGRSNEQFF. For the CDR3, the DNA is TGTGCCAGCAGCAAACTTGGCGGGAGGAGCAATGAGCAGTTCTTC. The J gene is TRBJ2-1, the V gene TRBV21-1; the table's D call of TRBD2 was not tested on the DNA. TRBV21-1 is a known pseudogene. The CDR3 is 15 amino acids.